The 25 T cell receptor beta chains given below trace back to one sample, sequenced in a study of blood T cell repertoires in COVID-19. The assay was immunoSEQ multiplex PCR, and TCRdb's table has in-frame clones only and misses some. The table includes fewer than 90,000 clones, 86% detected once. The specimen sequenced was peripheral blood. These receptors all come from a man aged 30-40 years with acute or convalescent COVID-19.

V is TRBV15 and J is TRBJ2-2; D not resolved. The V end lost 6 bases, the J end lost 4 bases, and 9 bases lay between the germline ends. Germline V gene data show CDR1 as LNHNV and CDR2 as YYDKDF (reference sequence). The length of the CDR3 is 13 residues. The CDR3 DNA reads TGTGCCACCAGTTTTAGCCTCACCGGGGAGCTGTTTTTT. Amino acid sequence: CATSFSLTGELFF.

This chain uses TRBV4-3 with TRBJ2-7, with TRBD1 matching over 8 bases. Germline loops: CDR1 LGHNA, CDR2 YSLEER. The CDR3 is 16 residues long. Trimming at V came to 0 bases and at J to 2 bases, leaving 6 bases not matched to a gene. The CDR3 protein is CASSQDRGQGTYEQYF. CDR3 coding DNA: TGCGCCAGCAGCCAAGATCGAGGACAGGGCACCTACGAGCAGTACTTC.

This chain connects TRBV6-4 to TRBJ2-1; D possibly corresponds to TRBD2 (6 bases). CDR1 is MRHNA and CDR2 is SNTAGT in the germline V gene. The CDR3 is made up of 15 amino acids. With 0 bases removed from V and 6 bases from J, the gap between germline ends came to 12 bases. CDR3 protein: CASSDSGGTVNEQFF. DNA for the CDR3: TGTGCCAGCAGTGACTCGGGCGGGACCGTCAATGAGCAGTTCTTC.

The chain employs TRBV6-5 and TRBJ2-7; 14 bases map to TRBD2. J gave up 8 bases and V 6 bases, and 9 bases lay outside the gene matches. The CDR3 runs 15 residues. Germline CDR1 is MNHEY and CDR2 is SVGAGI. In DNA form, the CDR3 reads TGTGCCAGCAGCCGACGGGGACTAGCGGGAGAAAAGCAGTACTTC. It encodes CASSRRGLAGEKQYF.

This clone is a singleton in its sample. The rearrangement links TRBV7-9 to TRBJ2-1; TRBD2 agrees at 8 bases. CDR3 length equals 16 residues. V lost 11 bases and J lost 0; bases outside the gene matches: 12. Germline CDR1 reads SEHNR; CDR2 reads FQNEAQ (reference sequence). CDR3 DNA: TGTGCCCGCATCGGGGGGGCGGAGACCTCCTACAATGAGCAGTTCTTC. Residues: CARIGGAETSYNEQFF.

V and J are TRBV27 and TRBJ2-1, with D maybe TRBD2 (5 bases). The CDR3 runs to 16 residues. With 5 bases removed from V and 5 bases from J, the gap between germline ends came to 19 bases. The V gene's germline CDR1 is MNHEY and CDR2 SMNVEV (reference sequence). The CDR3, as DNA: TGTGCCAGCAGTGTCCGGGGTGGGATGGGCCACAATGAGCAGTTCTTC. This sequence encodes CASSVRGGMGHNEQFF.

The V and J genes are TRBV4-3 and TRBJ2-7; 8 bases match TRBD1. Per germline, CDR1 LGHNA and CDR2 YSLEER. This CDR3 has 15 residues. Trimming at V came to 8 bases and at J to 3 bases, leaving 12 bases not matched to a gene. The CDR3 sequence: CASGYNTGGIYEQYF. DNA of the CDR3: TGCGCCAGCGGATACAACACAGGGGGGATCTACGAGCAGTACTTC.

This clone was recorded once. V usage is TRBV18 and J usage is TRBJ2-2; 10 bases map to TRBD1. V lost 6 bases to trimming and J lost 2 bases; unmatched junction nucleotides: 15. Germline V gene data show CDR1 as KGHSH and CDR2 as LQKENI. The CDR3 spans 19 residues. The DNA for the CDR3 is TGTGCCAGCTCCCGAGACAGGGGGCCAATCGGCTTCAACACCGGGGAGCTGTTTTTT. It specifies CASSRDRGPIGFNTGELFF.

The V gene is TRBV6-5, the J gene TRBJ2-5; maybe TRBD1 (5 bases). V dropped 2 bases and J dropped 3 bases, with 10 bases sitting between them. This CDR3 region has 14 residues. CDR1 and CDR2 from the germline V gene are MNHEY and SVGAGI. CDR3 amino acids: CASSYEAGKETQYF. The CDR3 DNA reads as TGTGCCAGCAGTTACGAGGCAGGGAAAGAGACCCAGTACTTC.

The chain is built from TRBV6-2 or TRBV6-3 and TRBJ1-1, with a possible D match to TRBD1 (6 bases). The CDR3 contains 16 residues. V lost 3 bases to trimming and J lost 1 base, with 15 bases between them. CDR1 MNHEY and CDR2 SVGEGT come from the germline V gene. DNA for the CDR3: TGTGCCAGCAGTTATCGCGGACAGACAAAGAACACTGAAGCTTTCTTT. This translates into CASSYRGQTKNTEAFF.

V usage is TRBV10-3 and J usage is TRBJ2-3, with 7 positions matching TRBD2. V lost 3 bases and J lost 5; bases outside the gene matches: 11. The CDR3 totals 16 residues. Germline V gene lookup returns CDR1 ENHRY and CDR2 SYGVKD. Written as DNA, the CDR3 is TGTGCCATCAGTGATCCCCTTGGGGCGGGAGAAGATACGCAGTATTTT. As protein: CAISDPLGAGEDTQYF.

The chain recombines TRBV7-6 with TRBJ2-6; TRBD2 might be the D (5 bases). The length of the CDR3 is 16 residues. V was trimmed by 5 bases and J by 0 bases, leaving 11 bases between them. CDR1 SGHVS and CDR2 FNYEAQ come from the germline V gene. The CDR3 nucleotides are TGTGCCAGCAGCCCCGTAGGGAGCTCTGGGGCCAACGTCCTGACTTTC. Amino acids: CASSPVGSSGANVLTF.

The rearrangement uses TRBV6-1 and TRBJ2-2, with D possibly TRBD2 on 6 matching bases. V was pared by 2 bases and J by 10 bases, with 17 bases between. CDR1 and CDR2 from the germline V gene are MNHNS and SASEGT. The CDR3 extends over 15 amino acids. The CDR3 DNA reads as TGTGCCAGCAGTGAAATTGTGTTTTGGGGGGAGGAGCTGTTTTTT. Translation: CASSEIVFWGEELFF.

The chain uses TRBV27 and TRBJ2-1; possible D gene TRBD2, 6 bases. Trimming removed 6 bases at V and 1 base at J, with 16 bases between. The CDR3 runs 16 residues. The germline CDR1 and CDR2 sequences are MNHEY and SMNVEV (reference sequence). The DNA of the CDR3 is TGTGCCAGCAGAAATTTACAGGCGGGGTCCTACAATGAGCAGTTCTTC. Translating it yields CASRNLQAGSYNEQFF.

The chain joins TRBV30 to TRBJ2-5; a weak D match, TRBD2 (5 bases). V lost 0 bases and J lost 1, with 9 bases in between. The CDR3 is 14 residues long. Germline V CDR1 and CDR2: GTSNPN, SVGIG (reference sequence). CDR3 DNA: TGTGCCTGGAGTGTACTAGTAGGCCAAGAGACCCAGTACTTC. Amino acid sequence: CAWSVLVGQETQYF.

This sequence joins TRBV9 and TRBJ2-4, with D possibly being TRBD1 (6 bases). V was trimmed by 3 bases and J by 8 bases, leaving 9 bases between them. Germline CDR1 SGDLS, CDR2 YYNGEE. The CDR3 extends over 12 amino acids. The CDR3 DNA follows: TGTGCCAGCAGCGGACAGGAGGACATTCAGTACTTC. Its translation: CASSGQEDIQYF.

V and J are TRBV6-6 and TRBJ2-2; 7 bases map to TRBD1. The V and J ends lost 2 bases and 6 bases, in that order; junction bases with no gene match: 6. Germline CDR1 reads MNHNY; CDR2 reads SVGAGI (reference sequence). This CDR3 has 15 amino acids. Written as DNA, the CDR3 is TGTGCCAGCAGTTACAAGAGGGGGCAAGCCGGGGAGCTGTTTTTT. This gives the protein CASSYKRGQAGELFF.

This chain joins TRBV28 and TRBJ1-5; 8 nucleotides agree with TRBD1. Germline trimming cut 6 bases from V and 7 bases from J; bases unmatched to any gene: 11. The CDR3 length is 15 residues. Germline lookup yields CDR1 MDHEN and CDR2 SYDVKM. The CDR3 sequence: CASRGKFRGRQPQHF. The CDR3 DNA follows: TGTGCCAGCAGGGGTAAGTTCAGGGGGCGACAGCCCCAGCATTTT.

This rearrangement joins TRBV27 to TRBJ2-3; D possibly corresponds to TRBD2 (6 bases). CDR3 length: 15 amino acids. Germline-derived CDR1 and CDR2 are MNHEY and SMNVEV (reference sequence). Trimming removed 6 bases at V and 1 base at J, with 14 bases between. CDR3 sequence: CASRDGTRGTDTQYF. DNA of the CDR3: TGTGCCAGCAGGGACGGGACTCGTGGCACAGATACGCAGTATTTT.

The V gene is TRBV12-1, the J gene TRBJ2-1; the table's D call of TRBD2 was not tested on the DNA. TRBV12-1 is reported as a pseudogene. The CDR3 spans 24 residues. Written as DNA, the CDR3 is TGTGCCAGCAGCTTAGGGGACAGGGAGCCTCAGGGACTAGCGGGAGGGCCTAAATCCAATGAGCAGTTCTTC. It codes for CASSLGDREPQGLAGGPKSNEQFF.

The V and J genes are TRBV27 and TRBJ2-7, with TRBD2 as a possible D gene (5 bases). The CDR3 spans 14 residues. V was trimmed by 5 bases and J by 3 bases, leaving 14 bases between them. Germline CDR1 MNHEY, CDR2 SMNVEV (reference sequence). The CDR3 loop reads CASSPRGGYYEQYF. Here the CDR3 DNA reads TGTGCCAGCAGTCCCCGCGGAGGATACTACGAGCAGTACTTC.

The gene calls are TRBV3-1 (or the pseudogene TRBV3-2) and TRBJ1-1; 7 bases are shared with TRBD1. V lost 3 bases and J lost 10; bases outside the gene matches: 5. The CDR3 length is 12 residues. Germline loops: CDR1 LGHDT, CDR2 YNNKEL (reference sequence). CDR3 sequence: CASSQTGSGAFF. The CDR3 DNA sequence: TGTGCCAGCAGCCAGACAGGGAGTGGAGCTTTCTTT.

In nucleotides, the CDR3 is TGCGCCAGCAGTGACCCCGACAGGGGGGTTCGCGGGGAGCTGTTTTTT. The encoded protein is CASSDPDRGVRGELFF. The chain has TRBV10-2 and TRBJ2-2; 9 positions agree with TRBD1. Trimming removed 3 bases from V and 7 bases from J; junction bases left unmatched: 9. CDR1 and CDR2 (germline): WSHSY, SAAADI. The CDR3 is 16 amino acids.

This clone showed up just once. The chain joins TRBV28 to TRBJ1-2; 7 nucleotides match TRBD1. This CDR3 has 10 residues. Germline CDR1 is MDHEN and CDR2 is SYDVKM. V lost 8 bases and J lost 6; bases outside the gene matches: 0. CDR3 protein: CASDRDGYTF. In nucleotides, the CDR3 is TGTGCCAGCGACAGGGATGGCTACACCTTC.

The J gene is TRBJ1-3, the V gene TRBV6-5, with unresolved D. This CDR3 comprises 14 residues. Germline V CDR1 and CDR2: MNHEY, SVGAGI. V lost 7 bases and J lost 2, with 12 bases in between. Here the CDR3 DNA reads TGTGCCAGCATGGGAGACTTGACTGGAAACACCATATATTTT. Translating gives CASMGDLTGNTIYF.